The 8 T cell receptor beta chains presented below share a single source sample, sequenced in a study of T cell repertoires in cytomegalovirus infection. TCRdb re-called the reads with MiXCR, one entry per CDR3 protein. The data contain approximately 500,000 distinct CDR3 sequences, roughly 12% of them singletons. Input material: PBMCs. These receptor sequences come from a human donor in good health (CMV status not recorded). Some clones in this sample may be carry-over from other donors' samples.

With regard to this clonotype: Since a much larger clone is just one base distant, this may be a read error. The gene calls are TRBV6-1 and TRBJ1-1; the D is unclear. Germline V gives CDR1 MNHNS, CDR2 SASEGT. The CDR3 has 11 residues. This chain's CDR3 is CVSQVNTEAFF. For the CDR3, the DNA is TGTGTCAGCCAGGTCAACACTGAAGCTTTCTTT.

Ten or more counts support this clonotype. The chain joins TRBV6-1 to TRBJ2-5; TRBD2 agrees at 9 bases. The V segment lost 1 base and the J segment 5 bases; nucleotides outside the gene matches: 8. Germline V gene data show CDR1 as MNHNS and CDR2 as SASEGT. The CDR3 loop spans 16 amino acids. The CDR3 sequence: CASSEEAGGRGETQYF. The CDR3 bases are TGTGCCAGCAGTGAAGAGGCGGGGGGGAGAGGGGAGACCCAGTACTTC.

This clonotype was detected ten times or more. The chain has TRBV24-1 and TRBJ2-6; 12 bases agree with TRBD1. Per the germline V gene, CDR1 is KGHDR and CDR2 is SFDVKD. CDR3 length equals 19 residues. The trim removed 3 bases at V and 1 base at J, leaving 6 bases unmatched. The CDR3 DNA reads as TGTGCCACCAGTGATCTGCCGGGACAGGGGGCATCTGGGGCCAACGTCCTGACTTTC. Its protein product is CATSDLPGQGASGANVLTF.

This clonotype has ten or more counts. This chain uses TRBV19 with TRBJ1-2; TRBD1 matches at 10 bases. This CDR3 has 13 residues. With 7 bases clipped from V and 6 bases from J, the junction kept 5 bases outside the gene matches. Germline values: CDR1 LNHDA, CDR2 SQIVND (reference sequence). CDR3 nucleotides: TGTGCCAGTACTCCGGGACAGGGGAATGGCTACACCTTC. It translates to CASTPGQGNGYTF.

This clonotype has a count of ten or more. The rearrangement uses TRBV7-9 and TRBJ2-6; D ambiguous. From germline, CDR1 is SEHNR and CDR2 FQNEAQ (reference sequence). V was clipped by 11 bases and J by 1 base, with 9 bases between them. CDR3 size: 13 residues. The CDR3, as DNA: TGTGCCGTTACTGAATCTGGGGCCAACGTCCTGACTTTC. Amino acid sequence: CAVTESGANVLTF.

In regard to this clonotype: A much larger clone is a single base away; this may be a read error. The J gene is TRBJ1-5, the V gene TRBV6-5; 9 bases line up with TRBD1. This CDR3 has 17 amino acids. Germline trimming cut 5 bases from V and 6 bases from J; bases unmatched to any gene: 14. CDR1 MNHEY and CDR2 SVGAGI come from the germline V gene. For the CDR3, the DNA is TGTGCCAGCAGTACACGGGAGGGACAGGGTTTGTTTCAGCCCCAGCATTTT. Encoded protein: CASSTREGQGLFQPQHF.

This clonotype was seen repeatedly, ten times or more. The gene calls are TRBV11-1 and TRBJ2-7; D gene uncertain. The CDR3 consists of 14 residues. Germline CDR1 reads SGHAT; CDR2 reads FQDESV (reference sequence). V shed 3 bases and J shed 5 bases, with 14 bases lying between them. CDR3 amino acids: CASSLVVYSDEQYF. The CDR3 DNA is TGTGCCAGCAGCTTGGTCGTTTATTCCGACGAGCAGTACTTC.

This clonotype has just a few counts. CDR3 bases: TGCAGTGCCTTTGGTGCTCCTCTGAACACTGAAGCTTTCTTT. Residues: CSAFGAPLNTEAFF. The rearrangement joins TRBV20-1 to TRBJ1-1, with D unclear. CDR3 length: 14 amino acids. Germline CDR1 and CDR2: DFQATT and SNEGSKA (reference sequence). V dropped 6 bases and J dropped 0 bases, with 14 bases sitting between them.